These 21 T cell receptor beta chains were all obtained from the same sample, sequenced in a study of CXCR3-negative and CXCR3-positive naive CD8 T cells. Study results and caveats: TRB CDR3 hydrophobicity was greater in CXCR3-positive naive cells than in CXCR3-negative naive cells.

The study made its TRB cDNA libraries by 5' RACE, adding UMI labels. No DNA is given; TCRdb re-called the 5' RACE reads and lists each CDR3 protein once. Its table lists about 120,000 distinct CDR3 sequences. These receptors' targets are unknown. Sequencing was done on a sample of naive CXCR3+ CD8+ T cells from blood. Subset given: CD45RO-CCR7+CD27+CD95- naive CD8+ T cells expressing CXCR3 (TNR3+). The receptors stem from a human donor in good health. Some clones in this sample may be carry-over from other donors' samples.

CDR3 in amino acids: CASSLSGLAGDTGELFF. J is TRBJ2-2 and V is TRBV7-3; TCRdb's D call, TRBD2, is unchecked because there is no DNA. Germline V CDR1 and CDR2: SGHTA, FQGTGA. The CDR3 extends over 17 amino acids.

The CDR3 loop reads CASSVGGREAFF. The genes are TRBV13 and TRBJ1-1. CDR3 length: 12 amino acids. CDR1 PRHDT and CDR2 FYEKMQ come from the germline V gene (reference sequence).

The CDR3 here is CASSLIHLPTSNTGELFF. V is TRBV7-3 and J is TRBJ2-2; TCRdb designates TRBD2, a call that cannot be tested without DNA. This CDR3 is built from 18 residues. CDR1 is SGHTA and CDR2 is FQGTGA in the germline V gene.

The chain joins TRBV5-1 to TRBJ2-2; checking the TCRdb D call of TRBD1 is not possible without DNA. This CDR3 comprises 13 residues. Germline CDR1 reads SGHRS; CDR2 reads YFSETQ. Here the CDR3 reads CASIRENTGELFF.

V and J are TRBV4-3 and TRBJ2-3. The CDR3 consists of 14 residues. Germline-derived CDR1 and CDR2 are LGHNA and YSLEER. The CDR3 spells CASSQGGIRDTQYF.

The J gene is TRBJ2-2, the V gene TRBV19; TCRdb proposes TRBD1, but this gene call is untestable without DNA. This CDR3 spans 15 amino acids. The germline CDR1 and CDR2 sequences are LNHDA and SQIVND (reference sequence). The CDR3 sequence: CASSIHRVDTGELFF. The full variable domain, in which reference TRBV19 and TRBJ2-2 provide the parts outside the CDR3, is DGGITQSPKYLFRKEGQNVTLSCEQNLNHDAMYWYRQDPGQGLRLIYYSQIVNDFQKGDIAEGYSVSREKKESFPLTVTSAQKNPTAFYLCASSIHRVDTGELFFGEGSRLTVL.

The chain recombines TRBV7-9 with TRBJ2-3; TCRdb's assignment of TRBD2 cannot be checked, as there is no DNA. Germline V CDR1 and CDR2: SEHNR, FQNEAQ (reference sequence). The CDR3 totals 16 residues. The CDR3: CASSPQSGSETDTQYF.

This sequence joins TRBV29-1 and TRBJ1-1; lacking DNA, the TRBD1 call made by TCRdb goes unchecked. Germline CDR1 reads SQVTM; CDR2 reads ANQGSEA. The CDR3 covers 12 residues. This CDR3 is CSVDGGLTEAFF.

The chain uses TRBV14 and TRBJ2-7; TCRdb outputs TRBD1, but without DNA this stays unchecked. This CDR3 contains 17 residues. Germline V gene data show CDR1 as SGHDN and CDR2 as FVKESK. The CDR3 loop is CASSRLHLSVISYEQYF.

The rearrangement links TRBV29-1 to TRBJ2-3; the TCRdb call, TRBD1, lacks DNA for checking. The CDR3 loop spans 13 amino acids. The germline V gene has CDR1 SQVTM and CDR2 ANQGSEA. This CDR3 reads CSAPTGAADTQYF.

This chain uses TRBV28 with TRBJ2-3; TCRdb's D gene call, TRBD1, goes unchecked for lack of DNA. The length of the CDR3 is 17 residues. The V gene's germline CDR1 is MDHEN and CDR2 SYDVKM. The CDR3 region is CASSTPSTEPSTDTQYF. The complete variable domain, with remaining parts taken from reference TRBV28 and TRBJ2-3, reads DVKVTQSSRYLVKRTGEKVFLECVQDMDHENMFWYRQDPGLGLRLIYFSYDVKMKEKGDIPEGYSVSREKKERFSLILESASTNQTSMYLCASSTPSTEPSTDTQYFGPGTRLTVL.

The chain carries TRBV3-1 and TRBJ2-1. The CDR3 runs 14 residues. Germline V gene lookup returns CDR1 LGHDT and CDR2 YNNKEL (reference sequence). Here the CDR3 reads CASSQEVRYNEQFF.

The CDR3 sequence: CASSQDRAGWPQHF. The chain has TRBV4-3 and TRBJ1-5. The CDR3 contains 14 residues. Germline V gene lookup returns CDR1 LGHNA and CDR2 YSLEER.

The chain is built from TRBV27 and TRBJ2-2. The CDR3 contains 16 residues. The germline CDR1 and CDR2 sequences are MNHEY and SMNVEV (reference sequence). This CDR3 is CASSLGEAQYTGELFF.

J is TRBJ2-1 and V is TRBV27; TCRdb's assignment of TRBD2 cannot be checked, as there is no DNA. The germline V gene has CDR1 MNHEY and CDR2 SMNVEV (reference sequence). The CDR3 spans 16 residues. CDR3 loop: CASSLSIDYLYNEQFF.

The genes are TRBV29-1 and TRBJ2-5; checking the TCRdb D call of TRBD1 is not possible without DNA. CDR3 length: 13 amino acids. Germline V CDR1 and CDR2: SQVTM, ANQGSEA. This chain's CDR3 is CSVELGGQETQYF.

The CDR3 is CASSHGSSLSFF. The rearrangement joins TRBV28 to TRBJ2-1; TCRdb's D call of TRBD2 is untestable without DNA. The CDR3 consists of 12 residues. CDR1 is MDHEN, CDR2 SYDVKM, per germline.

J is TRBJ1-5 and V is TRBV28. The CDR3 is made up of 12 amino acids. Germline CDR1 is MDHEN and CDR2 is SYDVKM. The CDR3 sequence: CASSLWDQPQHF. Full variable domain (remainder filled in from reference TRBV28 and TRBJ1-5): DVKVTQSSRYLVKRTGEKVFLECVQDMDHENMFWYRQDPGLGLRLIYFSYDVKMKEKGDIPEGYSVSREKKERFSLILESASTNQTSMYLCASSLWDQPQHFGDGTRLSIL.

The chain has TRBV28 and TRBJ2-4; the D call of TRBD2 rests on TCRdb alone, since no DNA is present to check it. The CDR3 extends over 14 amino acids. Germline CDR1 MDHEN, CDR2 SYDVKM. This CDR3 is CASISLWGGSIQYF.

The chain couples TRBV7-8 to TRBJ2-1; with no DNA, the TCRdb D assignment of TRBD2 cannot be verified. Per germline, CDR1 SGHVS and CDR2 FQNEAQ. This CDR3 has 19 amino acids. CDR3: CASSLLFLMGEAYYNEQFF.

The J gene is TRBJ2-7, the V gene TRBV9; TCRdb designates TRBD1, a call that cannot be tested without DNA. The CDR3 runs 16 residues. CDR1 and CDR2 (germline): SGDLS, YYNGEE. CDR3 protein: CASSDLQGQGLNEQYF.